This TCR beta chain is from a study of T cell repertoires in cytomegalovirus infection. A note on this clonotype: The target antigen is unknown.

Trimming removed 3 bases from V and 3 bases from J, with 5 bases in between. Per germline, CDR1 ENHRY and CDR2 SYGVKD. There are 12 residues in the CDR3. TCRdb called the reads again in MiXCR, with one record for every CDR3 protein. The sample has a few hundred thousand distinct CDR3 sequences, about a sixth seen once; the top ten hold around 8.6%. Study outcomes and limitations: Public TCR beta family frequency separated CMV-and-HLA carriers, including in an independent cohort.

The V and J genes are TRBV10-3 and TRBJ1-1; D is unclear. The sequence derives from a human donor in good health (CMV status not recorded). Some clones in this sample may be carry-over from other donors' samples. Material for sequencing was PBMCs. CDR3 DNA sequence: TGTGCCATCAGTGATGGGTACACTGAAGCTTTCTTT. It specifies CAISDGYTEAFF.